This T cell receptor beta chain came from a study of shared T cell receptors in the human thymus. Profiling relied on immunoSEQ multiplex PCR, and the TCRdb table lists in-frame clones only, not all of them. The profile shows some 760,000 clones, around 85% of them singletons. Germline CDR1 SQVTM, CDR2 ANQGSEA. This CDR3 has 14 residues. Trimming stripped 1 base from V and 0 bases from J, with 9 bases between. This clone was seen more than once but under ten times. In addition, the sample was reused for a study of human thymus T cells. That publication notes: Thymus tissue for the work was resected from patients undergoing corrective heart surgery. Thymic and blood repertoires appeared to carry a bias in their V and J gene usage. Related research found strongly overlapping thymic repertoires in unrelated individuals.

Sequences were obtained from thymocytes. This TCR was sampled from a girl less than two years old with a congenital heart defect. The chain has TRBV29-1 and TRBJ2-5, with D possibly TRBD1 on 5 matching bases. CDR3 protein: CSVEAGQDQETQYF. In DNA, the CDR3 is TGCAGCGTTGAAGCAGGACAAGACCAAGAGACCCAGTACTTC.